This T cell receptor beta chain is from a study of Ad26.COV2.S vaccination and SARS-CoV-2 variants. Findings of the study overall: Vaccine recipients and placebo recipients showed similar non-spike TCR breadth. Following vaccination, spike-specific CD8+ and CD4+ T cell responses reportedly exhibited substantial breadth.

Measured with immunoSEQ multiplex PCR; TCRdb has only the in-frame clones, and not every one. Here the sample spans fewer than 100,000 clones, less than 85% being singletons. For this clone: Its antigen is still unknown.

Germline lookup yields CDR1 MNHEY and CDR2 SMNVEV (reference sequence). The V gene end was trimmed by 6 bases and the J gene end by 16 bases; junction bases not matched to a gene: 12. The CDR3 is 13 amino acids. This clonotype was sampled from a human donor who had recovered from COVID-19. This chain joins TRBV27 and TRBJ2-1, with 10 bases lining up with TRBD2. The sample in question was peripheral blood, obtained after recovery from COVID-19. The CDR3 DNA sequence: TGTGCCAGCAGGGAAAAGGGGCTAGCGGGAGAATTCTTC. This codes for CASREKGLAGEFF.